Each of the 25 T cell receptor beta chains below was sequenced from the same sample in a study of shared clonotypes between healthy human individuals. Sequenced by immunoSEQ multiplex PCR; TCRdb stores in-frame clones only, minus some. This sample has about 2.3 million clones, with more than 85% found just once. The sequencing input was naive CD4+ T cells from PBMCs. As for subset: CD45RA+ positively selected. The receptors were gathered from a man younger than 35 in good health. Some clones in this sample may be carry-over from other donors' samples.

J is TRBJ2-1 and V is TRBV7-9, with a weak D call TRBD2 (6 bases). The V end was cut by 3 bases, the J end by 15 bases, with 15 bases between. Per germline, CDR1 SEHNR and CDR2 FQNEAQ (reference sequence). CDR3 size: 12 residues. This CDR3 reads CASSFAGRGLFF. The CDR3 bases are TGTGCCAGCAGCTTTGCGGGACGAGGGCTGTTCTTC.

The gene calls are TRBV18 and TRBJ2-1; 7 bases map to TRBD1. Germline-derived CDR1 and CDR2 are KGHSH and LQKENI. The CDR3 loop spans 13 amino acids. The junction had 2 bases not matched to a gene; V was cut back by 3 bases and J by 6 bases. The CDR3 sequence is CASSPNRGNEQFF. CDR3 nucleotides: TGTGCCAGCTCACCCAACAGGGGCAATGAGCAGTTCTTC.

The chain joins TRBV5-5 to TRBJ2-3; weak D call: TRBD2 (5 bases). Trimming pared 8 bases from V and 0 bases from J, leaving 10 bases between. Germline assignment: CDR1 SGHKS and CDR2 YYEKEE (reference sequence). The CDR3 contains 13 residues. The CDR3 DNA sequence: TGTGCCAGGCTCTGCGGGAGCACAGATACGCAGTATTTT. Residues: CARLCGSTDTQYF.

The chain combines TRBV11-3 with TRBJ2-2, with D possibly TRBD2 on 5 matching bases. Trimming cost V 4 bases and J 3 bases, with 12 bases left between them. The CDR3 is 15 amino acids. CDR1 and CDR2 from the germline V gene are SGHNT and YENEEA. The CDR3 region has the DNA TGTGCCAGCAGCTCCCATACGGACTACACCGGGGAGCTGTTTTTT. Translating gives CASSSHTDYTGELFF.

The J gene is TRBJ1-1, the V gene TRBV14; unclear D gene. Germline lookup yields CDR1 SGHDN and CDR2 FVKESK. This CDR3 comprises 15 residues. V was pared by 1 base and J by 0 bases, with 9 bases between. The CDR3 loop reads CASSQGTRLNTEAFF. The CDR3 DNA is TGTGCCAGCAGCCAAGGAACACGGTTGAACACTGAAGCTTTCTTT.

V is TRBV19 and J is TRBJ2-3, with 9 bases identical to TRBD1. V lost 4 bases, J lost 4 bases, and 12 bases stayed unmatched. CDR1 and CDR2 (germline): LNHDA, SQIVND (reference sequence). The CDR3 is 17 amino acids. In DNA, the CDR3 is TGTGCCAGTAGTACTTTAGGGACAGGGTTAGTATCAGATACGCAGTATTTT. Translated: CASSTLGTGLVSDTQYF.

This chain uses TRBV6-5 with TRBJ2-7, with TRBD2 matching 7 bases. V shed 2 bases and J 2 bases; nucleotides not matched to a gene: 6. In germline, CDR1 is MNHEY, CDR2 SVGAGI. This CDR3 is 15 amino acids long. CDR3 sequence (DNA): TGTGCCAGCAGTTACCGAGCGGGACTTCCCTACGAGCAGTACTTC. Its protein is CASSYRAGLPYEQYF.

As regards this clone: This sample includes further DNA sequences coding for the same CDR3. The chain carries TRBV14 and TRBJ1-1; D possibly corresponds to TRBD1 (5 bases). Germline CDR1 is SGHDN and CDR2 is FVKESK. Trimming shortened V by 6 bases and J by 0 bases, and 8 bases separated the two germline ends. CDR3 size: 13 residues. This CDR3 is CASRRQLNTEAFF. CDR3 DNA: TGTGCCAGCAGACGACAGCTGAACACTGAAGCTTTCTTT.

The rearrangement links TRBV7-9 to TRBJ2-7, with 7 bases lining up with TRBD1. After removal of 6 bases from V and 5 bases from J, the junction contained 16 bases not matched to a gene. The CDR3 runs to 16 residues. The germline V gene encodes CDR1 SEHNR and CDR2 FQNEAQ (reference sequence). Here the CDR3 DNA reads TGTGCCAGCAGTTTACTTGTGACAGGGAGTGGGAACGAGCAGTACTTC. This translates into CASSLLVTGSGNEQYF. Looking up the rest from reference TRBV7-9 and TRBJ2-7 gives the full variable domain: DTGVSQNPRHKITKRGQNVTFRCDPISEHNRLYWYRQTLGQGPEFLTYFQNEAQLEKSRLLSDRFSAERPKGSFSTLEIQRTEQGDSAMYLCASSLLVTGSGNEQYFGPGTRLTVT.

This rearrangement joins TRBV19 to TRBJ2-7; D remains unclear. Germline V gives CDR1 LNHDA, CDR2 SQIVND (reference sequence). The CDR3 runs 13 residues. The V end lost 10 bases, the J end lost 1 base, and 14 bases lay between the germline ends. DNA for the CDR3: TGTGCCACCAAACCCGGCGGTTCCTACGAGCAGTACTTC. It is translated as CATKPGGSYEQYF.

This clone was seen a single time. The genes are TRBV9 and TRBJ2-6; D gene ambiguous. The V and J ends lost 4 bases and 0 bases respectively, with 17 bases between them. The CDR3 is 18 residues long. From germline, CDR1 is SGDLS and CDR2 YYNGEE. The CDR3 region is CASSPSPDGISGANVLTF. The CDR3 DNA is TGTGCCAGCAGCCCGAGTCCGGACGGCATCTCTGGGGCCAACGTCCTGACTTTC. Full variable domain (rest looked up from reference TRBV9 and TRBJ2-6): DSGVTQTPKHLITATGQRVTLRCSPRSGDLSVYWYQQSLDQGLQFLIQYYNGEERAKGNILERFSAQQFPDLHSELNLSSLELGDSALYFCASSPSPDGISGANVLTFGAGSRLTVL.

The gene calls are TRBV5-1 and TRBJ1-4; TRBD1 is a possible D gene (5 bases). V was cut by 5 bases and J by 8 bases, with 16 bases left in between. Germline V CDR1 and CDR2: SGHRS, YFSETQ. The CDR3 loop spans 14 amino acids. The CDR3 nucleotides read TGCGCCAGCAGGGAGTCAGGGTACGGAGAAAAACTGTTTTTT. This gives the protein CASRESGYGEKLFF.

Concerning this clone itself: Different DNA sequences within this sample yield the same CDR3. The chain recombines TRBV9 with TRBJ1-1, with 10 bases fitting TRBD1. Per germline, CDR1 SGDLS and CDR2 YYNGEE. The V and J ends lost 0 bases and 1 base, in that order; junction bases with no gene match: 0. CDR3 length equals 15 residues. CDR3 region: CASSVGTGGNTEAFF. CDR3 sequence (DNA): TGTGCCAGCAGCGTAGGGACAGGGGGGAACACTGAAGCTTTCTTT.

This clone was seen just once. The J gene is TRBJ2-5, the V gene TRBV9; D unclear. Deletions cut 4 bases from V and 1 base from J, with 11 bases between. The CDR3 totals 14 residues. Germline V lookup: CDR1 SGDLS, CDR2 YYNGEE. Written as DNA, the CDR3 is TGTGCCAGCAGCCCACAGCTACGCCAAGAGACCCAGTACTTC. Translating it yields CASSPQLRQETQYF.

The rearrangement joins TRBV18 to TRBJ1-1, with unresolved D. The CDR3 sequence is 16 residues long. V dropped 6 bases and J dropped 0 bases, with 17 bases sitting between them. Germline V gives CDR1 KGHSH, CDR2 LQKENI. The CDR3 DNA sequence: TGTGCCAGCTCGTCCCGCTTGGCCCATATGAACACTGAAGCTTTCTTT. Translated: CASSSRLAHMNTEAFF.

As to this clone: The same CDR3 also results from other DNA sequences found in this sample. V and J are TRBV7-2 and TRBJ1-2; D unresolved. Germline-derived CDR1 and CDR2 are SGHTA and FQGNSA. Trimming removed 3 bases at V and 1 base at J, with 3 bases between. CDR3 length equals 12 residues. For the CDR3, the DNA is TGTGCCAGCAGCTTGGTTAACTATGGCTACACCTTC. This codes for CASSLVNYGYTF.

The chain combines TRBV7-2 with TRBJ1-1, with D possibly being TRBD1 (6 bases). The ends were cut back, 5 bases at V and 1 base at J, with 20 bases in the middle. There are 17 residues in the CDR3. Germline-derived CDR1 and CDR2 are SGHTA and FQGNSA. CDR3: CASSPQNPRQANTEAFF. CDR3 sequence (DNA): TGTGCCAGCAGCCCGCAAAACCCCAGACAGGCGAACACTGAAGCTTTCTTT.

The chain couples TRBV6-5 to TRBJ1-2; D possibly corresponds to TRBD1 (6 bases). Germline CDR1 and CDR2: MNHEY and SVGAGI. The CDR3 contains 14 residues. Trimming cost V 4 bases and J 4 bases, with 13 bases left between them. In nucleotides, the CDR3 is TGTGCCAGCAGTTTTACAGGGCGTCGCTATGGCTACACCTTC. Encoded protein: CASSFTGRRYGYTF.

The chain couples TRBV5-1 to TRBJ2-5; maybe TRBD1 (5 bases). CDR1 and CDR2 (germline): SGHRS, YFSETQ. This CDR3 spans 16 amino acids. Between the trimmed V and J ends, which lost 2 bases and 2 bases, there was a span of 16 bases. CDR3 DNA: TGCGCCAGCAGCTTCTTCCTATTGACAGAACAAGAGACCCAGTACTTC. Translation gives CASSFFLLTEQETQYF.

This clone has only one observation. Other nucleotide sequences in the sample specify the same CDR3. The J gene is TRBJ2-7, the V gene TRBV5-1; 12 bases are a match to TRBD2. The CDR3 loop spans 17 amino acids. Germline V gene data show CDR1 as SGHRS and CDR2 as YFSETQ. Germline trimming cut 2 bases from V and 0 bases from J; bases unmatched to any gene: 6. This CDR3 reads CASSLSMTSGSSYEQYF. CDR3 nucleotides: TGCGCCAGCAGCTTATCCATGACTAGCGGGAGCTCCTACGAGCAGTACTTC.

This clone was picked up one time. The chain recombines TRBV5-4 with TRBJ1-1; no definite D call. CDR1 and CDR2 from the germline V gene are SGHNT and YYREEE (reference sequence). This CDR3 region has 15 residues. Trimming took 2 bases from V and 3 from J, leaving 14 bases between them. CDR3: CASSFNRDSHTEAFF. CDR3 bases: TGTGCCAGCAGCTTTAATAGGGATTCGCACACTGAAGCTTTCTTT.

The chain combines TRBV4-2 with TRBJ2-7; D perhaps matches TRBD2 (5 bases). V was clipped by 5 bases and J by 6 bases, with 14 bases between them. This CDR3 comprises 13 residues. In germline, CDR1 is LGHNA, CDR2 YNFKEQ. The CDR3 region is CASSYESGGEQYF. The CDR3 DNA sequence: TGTGCCAGCAGCTACGAATCCGGAGGCGAGCAGTACTTC.

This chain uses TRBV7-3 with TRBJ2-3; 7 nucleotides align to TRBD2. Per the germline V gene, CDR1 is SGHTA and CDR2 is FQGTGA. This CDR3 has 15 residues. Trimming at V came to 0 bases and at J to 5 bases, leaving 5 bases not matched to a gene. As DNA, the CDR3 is TGTGCCAGCAGCTTAACGGGAGGGCCGGGAGATACGCAGTATTTT. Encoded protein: CASSLTGGPGDTQYF.

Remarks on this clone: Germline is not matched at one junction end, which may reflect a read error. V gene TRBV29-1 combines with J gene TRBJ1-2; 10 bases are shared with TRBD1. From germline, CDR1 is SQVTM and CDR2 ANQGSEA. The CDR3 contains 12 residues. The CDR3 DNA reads TGCAGCGCCGACAGGGGGCGGTATGACTACACCTTC. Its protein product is CSADRGRYDYTF.

The CDR3 spells CAWKVQGRWSGYTF. CDR3 nucleotides: TGTGCCTGGAAAGTACAGGGGAGATGGAGCGGCTACACCTTC. The V and J genes are TRBV30 and TRBJ1-2, with 7 bases fitting TRBD1. Trimming cost V 4 bases and J 8 bases; bases outside gene matches: 13. The CDR3 is 14 amino acids. Germline V gene sequence: CDR1 GTSNPN, CDR2 SVGIG (reference sequence).